This paragraph covers one T cell receptor beta chain sequence. The germline V and J ends were trimmed by 7 bases and 6 bases, with 17 bases remaining between them. Germline V gene sequence: CDR1 SGHVS, CDR2 FQNEAQ. The CDR3 is made up of 14 amino acids. The source of the sample is a study of T cells after yellow fever vaccination. TCRdb fed the 5' RACE reads into MiXCR, producing one record per CDR3 protein. This table holds 340,000 or so distinct CDR3 sequences, around 13% found once. The rearrangement links TRBV7-8 to TRBJ2-3; D perhaps matches TRBD1 (5 bases). The sample here was CD4+ T cells sorted from PBMCs, taken 15 days after the yellow fever booster vaccination. This clonotype was obtained from a man younger than 35 who received the YFV17D yellow fever vaccine. CDR3 DNA: TGTGCCAGCACCCCGGCAGGGCCGAGGGATACGCAGTATTTT. This translates into CASTPAGPRDTQYF.